Shown below are 9 T cell receptor beta chains from a single sample sequenced in a study of shared clonotypes between healthy human individuals. Produced via immunoSEQ multiplex PCR; TCRdb's table is partial and in-frame only. The sample lists millions of clones, around 95% occurring once. Sequencing was done on a sample of naive CD4+ T cells sorted from blood. Subset denoted: CD45RA+ positively selected. The receptor source for this set is a man younger than 30 in good health.

Note on this clone: A much larger clone sits a single nucleotide away, making a read error possible. This chain uses TRBV6-1 with TRBJ2-2; D gene uncertain. The CDR3 covers 13 residues. CDR1 and CDR2 (germline): MNHNS, SASEGT. Trimming pared 1 base from V and 1 base from J, leaving 1 base between. As DNA, the CDR3 is TGTGCCAGCAGTGAAGTGAACACCGGGGAGCTGTTTTTT. Its protein product is CASSEVNTGELFF.

This CDR3 is CASSVKRETEQFF. CDR3 sequence (DNA): TGTGCCAGCAGTGTGAAGCGGGAGACTGAGCAGTTCTTC. The chain employs TRBV2 and TRBJ2-1, with 8 positions matching TRBD2. The germline V gene encodes CDR1 SNHLY and CDR2 FYNNEI. The CDR3 has 13 amino acids. With 4 bases clipped from V and 9 bases from J, the junction kept 5 bases outside the gene matches.

This chain connects TRBV7-2 to TRBJ2-1; 8 bases fit TRBD1. With 5 bases clipped from V and 6 bases from J, the junction kept 3 bases outside the gene matches. CDR3 length: 13 residues. Germline values: CDR1 SGHTA, CDR2 FQGNSA. CDR3 amino acids: CASSMGQVNEQFF. The CDR3 coding sequence is TGTGCCAGCAGCATGGGACAGGTCAATGAGCAGTTCTTC.

Remarks on this clone: Other DNA sequences in this specimen translate into the identical CDR3. This sequence joins TRBV7-2 and TRBJ1-2; D is unclear. The V and J ends lost 0 bases and 4 bases respectively, with 3 bases between them. Germline-derived CDR1 and CDR2 are SGHTA and FQGNSA. This CDR3 is 12 amino acids long. The CDR3 sequence: CASSLASYGYTF. Here the CDR3 DNA reads TGTGCCAGCAGCTTAGCTAGCTATGGCTACACCTTC.

V gene TRBV28 combines with J gene TRBJ1-6, with 8 bases matching TRBD1. CDR3 size: 14 residues. Germline CDR1 MDHEN, CDR2 SYDVKM. Germline trimming cut 3 bases from V and 10 bases from J; bases unmatched to any gene: 5. In DNA, the CDR3 is TGTGCCAGCAGTTTGCCCCCAGGGGGCTCACCCCTCCACTTT. Amino acid sequence: CASSLPPGGSPLHF.

The V call is TRBV7-9, the J call TRBJ1-5, with 7 bases fitting TRBD1. The CDR3 has 15 amino acids. V dropped 1 base and J dropped 1; count of bases not matched to a gene: 1. Germline V gene data show CDR1 as SEHNR and CDR2 as FQNEAQ (reference sequence). The CDR3 coding sequence is TGTGCCAGCAGCTTAGAAGGGGGCAGCAATCAGCCCCAGCATTTT. Protein sequence: CASSLEGGSNQPQHF.

This chain joins TRBV9 and TRBJ2-3; D possibly corresponds to TRBD2 (5 bases). Deletions cut 2 bases from V and 1 base from J, with 14 bases between. This CDR3 spans 16 amino acids. Germline V lookup: CDR1 SGDLS, CDR2 YYNGEE. The CDR3 reads CASSVEGGKGTDTQYF. The CDR3 nucleotides are TGTGCCAGCAGCGTTGAGGGTGGGAAGGGCACAGATACGCAGTATTTT.

The rearrangement joins TRBV2 to TRBJ1-5, with D possibly matching TRBD1 (6 bases). Trimming took off 5 bases at V and 4 bases at J, with 9 bases between the two ends. This CDR3 has 13 amino acids. The germline V gene encodes CDR1 SNHLY and CDR2 FYNNEI. In DNA form, the CDR3 reads TGTGCCAGCAGTCAAACAGGGAATCAGCCCCAGCATTTT. Its protein is CASSQTGNQPQHF.

The genes are TRBV6-5 and TRBJ2-1; the D gene is possibly TRBD2 (5 bases). Germline V CDR1 and CDR2: MNHEY, SVGAGI. The CDR3 contains 16 residues. V gave up 1 base and J gave up 0 bases, with 10 bases separating them. The CDR3: CASSYLGGLSYNEQFF. CDR3 DNA sequence: TGTGCCAGCAGTTACTTGGGCGGGCTCTCCTACAATGAGCAGTTCTTC.